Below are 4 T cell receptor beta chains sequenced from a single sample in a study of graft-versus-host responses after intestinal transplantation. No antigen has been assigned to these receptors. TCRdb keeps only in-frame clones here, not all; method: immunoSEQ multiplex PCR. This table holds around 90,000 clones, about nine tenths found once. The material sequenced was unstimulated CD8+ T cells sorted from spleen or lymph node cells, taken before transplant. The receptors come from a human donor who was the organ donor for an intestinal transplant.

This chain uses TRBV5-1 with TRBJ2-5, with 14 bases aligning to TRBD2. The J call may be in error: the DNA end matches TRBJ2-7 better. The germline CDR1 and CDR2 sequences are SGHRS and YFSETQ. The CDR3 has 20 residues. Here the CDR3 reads CASSFGDRLAGGPLPYEQYF. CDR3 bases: TGCGCCAGCAGCTTCGGGGATCGACTAGCGGGAGGGCCTCTTCCGTACGAGCAGTACTTC.

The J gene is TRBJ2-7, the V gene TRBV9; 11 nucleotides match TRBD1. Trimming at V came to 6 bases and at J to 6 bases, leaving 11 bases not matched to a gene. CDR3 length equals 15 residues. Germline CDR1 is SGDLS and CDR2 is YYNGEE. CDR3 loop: CASKEGVDRGREQYF. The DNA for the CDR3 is TGTGCCAGCAAAGAGGGGGTGGACAGGGGGCGCGAGCAGTACTTC.

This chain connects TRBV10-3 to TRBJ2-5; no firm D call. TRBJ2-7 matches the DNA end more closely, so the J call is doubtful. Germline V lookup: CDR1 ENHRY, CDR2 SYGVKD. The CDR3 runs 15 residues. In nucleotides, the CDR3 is TGTGCCATCAGTGATCGGGTTGGCAGAACCTACGAGCAGTACTTC. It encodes CAISDRVGRTYEQYF.

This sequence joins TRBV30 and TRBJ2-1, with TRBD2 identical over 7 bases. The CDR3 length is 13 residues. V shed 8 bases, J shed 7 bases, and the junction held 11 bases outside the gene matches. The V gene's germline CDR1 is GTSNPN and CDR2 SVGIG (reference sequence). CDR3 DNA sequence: TGTGCCCGGGGGGAGGGATGGGGTAATGAGCAGTTCTTC. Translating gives CARGEGWGNEQFF.